This record concerns one T cell receptor (beta chain) sequence. Measured with immunoSEQ multiplex PCR; TCRdb has only the in-frame clones, and not every one. The repertoire holds 13,000 or so clones, with 73% as singletons. This record comes from a study of immune cell composition in non-small cell lung cancer. The CDR3 contains 15 residues. V lost 3 bases and J lost 4, with 15 bases in between. CDR1 SGHTA and CDR2 FQGNSA come from the germline V gene. The origin of this receptor is a human donor with non-small cell lung cancer. This chain links TRBV7-2 with TRBJ1-1; D is perhaps TRBD1 (5 bases). Sequenced material: lung tumor tissue. The CDR3 region is CASSFRFSGRTEAFF. The CDR3 nucleotides are TGTGCCAGCAGCTTCCGGTTTTCAGGGCGCACTGAAGCTTTCTTT.